A few counts support the clone carrying this T cell receptor (beta chain). It was on clinical symptoms, serum thyroxine, TRAb, thyroid ultrasound and orbital computed tomography that diagnosis relied. These data come from a study of Graves' ophthalmopathy and Graves' hyperthyroidism. CDR1 is LGHDT and CDR2 is YNNKEL in the germline V gene (reference sequence). Trimming shortened V by 6 bases and J by 8 bases, and 11 bases separated the two germline ends. CDR3 length: 13 residues. Transcripts of RNA were the source for amplifying TCR beta CDR3 regions. HTBI primers served in a first-round RT-PCR, which a second-round multiplex PCR followed. TCRdb itself ran the multiplex PCR reads through MiXCR, one entry per CDR3 protein. This table has hundreds of thousands of distinct CDR3 sequences, 35% to 45% appearing once.

The chain joins TRBV3-1 to TRBJ2-6; D unclear. The receptor's source is an adult man with Graves' ophthalmopathy. Sequencing input: peripheral blood. In DNA form, the CDR3 reads TGTGCCAGCAGGGTAAAGGGTACCAACGTCCTGACTTTC. Translating it yields CASRVKGTNVLTF.